A single sample gave rise to the 9 T cell receptor beta chains below, sequenced in a study of low-dose radiotherapy and immunotherapy resistance in tumors. With TRAV- and TRBV-specific primers, first-strand cDNA was made, covering the alpha and beta chains. For amplifying TCRs, the PCR ran for about 20 cycles with Phusion, which was used together with a constant-region primer and the adapter on the V primers. TCRdb fed the reads into MiXCR, producing one record per CDR3 protein. The sample shows some 60,000 distinct CDR3 sequences, less than 30% of them seen only once. Time point defined: before trial treatment. The source material was PBMCs, sampled before treatment. The receptors come from a male donor with rectosigmoid adenocarcinoma.

This clonotype was found many times. The V gene is TRBV5-1, the J gene TRBJ1-3, with D hard to call. CDR3 length: 15 amino acids. The V gene lost 4 bases and the J gene lost 0 bases, with 11 bases spanning the gap. CDR1 is SGHRS and CDR2 is YFSETQ in the germline V gene. CDR3 sequence: CASSRGSASGNTIYF. In nucleotides, the CDR3 is TGCGCCAGCAGCCGAGGGTCGGCCTCTGGAAACACCATATATTTT.

This clonotype was found many times. The rearrangement uses TRBV7-8 and TRBJ2-2; D is ambiguous. The CDR3 is 15 amino acids. The germline gives CDR1 SGHVS, CDR2 FQNEAQ. V was shortened by 1 base and J by 0 bases, with 6 bases between the two germline ends. The CDR3: CASSLGAPNTGELFF. The CDR3 DNA reads as TGTGCCAGCAGCTTAGGGGCACCGAACACCGGGGAGCTGTTTTTT.

This clonotype was counted a few times. This chain uses TRBV12-3 or TRBV12-4 with TRBJ2-3; D gene ambiguous. This CDR3 region has 12 residues. The ends were cut back, 8 bases at V and 5 bases at J, with 11 bases in the middle. For the CDR3, the DNA is TGTGCCAGCTTTGATTTCGGAGATACGCAGTATTTT. Its protein is CASFDFGDTQYF.

This clonotype was picked up many times. The chain recombines TRBV10-3 with TRBJ1-5, with D hard to call. This CDR3 is 14 amino acids long. CDR1 is ENHRY, CDR2 SYGVKD, per germline. V was clipped by 2 bases and J by 6 bases, with 11 bases between them. CDR3 in DNA: TGTGCCATCAGTGAGGGCATGGGCACTCAGCCCCAGCATTTT. It yields the protein CAISEGMGTQPQHF.

The table lists this clonotype with many counts. The V call is TRBV7-9, the J call TRBJ2-6; 7 positions agree with TRBD1. J was trimmed by 0 bases and V by 6 bases; bases with no gene match: 8. The germline gives CDR1 SEHNR, CDR2 FQNEAQ (reference sequence). The CDR3 totals 17 residues. The CDR3 DNA reads as TGTGCCAGCAGGACTGGGACAGACTCCTCTGGGGCCAACGTCCTGACTTTC. Translating gives CASRTGTDSSGANVLTF.

Many counts were recorded for this clonotype. The V and J genes are TRBV29-1 and TRBJ2-1; no firm D call. V was pared by 2 bases and J by 8 bases, with 10 bases between. The CDR3 has 12 residues. Germline V gene sequence: CDR1 SQVTM, CDR2 ANQGSEA. CDR3 residues: CSVESDRDEQFF. The DNA of the CDR3 is TGCAGCGTTGAATCGGATAGGGATGAGCAGTTCTTC.

The chain has TRBV9 and TRBJ2-3; TRBD2 matches at 8 bases. CDR3 length: 16 residues. The germline gives CDR1 SGDLS, CDR2 YYNGEE. Losses at the gene ends were 9 bases for V and 1 base for J; bases not matched to a gene: 13. The chain's CDR3 is CATSETAGARTDTQYF. The CDR3, as DNA: TGTGCCACCAGTGAAACAGCGGGGGCTCGCACAGATACGCAGTATTTT.

This clonotype was counted ten times or more. The V gene is TRBV7-2, the J gene TRBJ2-3; D call uncertain. Trimming took off 2 bases at V and 5 bases at J, with 11 bases between the two ends. The CDR3 is 14 amino acids. Germline CDR1 reads SGHTA; CDR2 reads FQGNSA. The DNA of the CDR3 is TGTGCCAGCAGCTTAAAGTCGGGTCTAGATACGCAGTATTTT. Its translation is CASSLKSGLDTQYF.

Comments on this clonotype: A far larger clone is just one base off, so this is likely a read error. The gene calls are TRBV11-2 and TRBJ2-7, with no clear D. V gave up 1 base and J gave up 7 bases, with 17 bases separating them. CDR1 is SGHAT and CDR2 is FQNNGV in the germline V gene. CDR3 size: 15 residues. CDR3 DNA: TGTGCCAGCAGCTTAGGGCCTGACTCCTACAATGAGCAGTACTTC. It is translated as CASSLGPDSYNEQYF.